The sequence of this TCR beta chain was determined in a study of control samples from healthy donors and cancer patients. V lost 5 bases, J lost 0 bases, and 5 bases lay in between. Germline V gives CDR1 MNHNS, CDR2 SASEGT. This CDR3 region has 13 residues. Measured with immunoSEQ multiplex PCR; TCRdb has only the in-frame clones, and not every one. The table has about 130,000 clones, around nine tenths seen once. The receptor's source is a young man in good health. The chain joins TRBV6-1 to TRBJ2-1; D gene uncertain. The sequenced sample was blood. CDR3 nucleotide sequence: TGTGCCAGCAGTTGGGGCTCCTACAATGAGCAGTTCTTC. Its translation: CASSWGSYNEQFF.